The entry below gives a single T cell receptor beta chain sequence along with its context. Its cognate antigen is unknown. The CDR3 is 15 amino acids. Germline CDR1 SEHNR, CDR2 FQNEAQ (reference sequence). Trimming removed 4 bases at V and 4 bases at J, with 15 bases between. TCRdb redid the calling of the RT-PCR reads with MiXCR, one entry per CDR3 protein. The table shows just under 250,000 distinct CDR3 sequences, with more than 9% occurring only once. This sample was taken from a study of response to subunit inactivated influenza vaccine. Whole-study results and caveats: After each seasonal influenza vaccination, few new T cells are recruited, the authors suggested.

Specimen: non-naive T cells sorted from PBMCs, collected less than 15 days before vaccination. The rearrangement joins TRBV7-9 to TRBJ2-3; D is ambiguous. The source is a man aged 50-60 years who received an inactivated influenza vaccine. In DNA, the CDR3 is TGTGCCAGCAGCTCGGGTGATAGGCAGGCAGATACGCAGTATTTT. It codes for CASSSGDRQADTQYF. The variable domain in full, completed from reference TRBV7-9 and TRBJ2-3, reads DTGVSQNPRHKITKRGQNVTFRCDPISEHNRLYWYRQTLGQGPEFLTYFQNEAQLEKSRLLSDRFSAERPKGSFSTLEIQRTEQGDSAMYLCASSSGDRQADTQYFGPGTRLTVL.